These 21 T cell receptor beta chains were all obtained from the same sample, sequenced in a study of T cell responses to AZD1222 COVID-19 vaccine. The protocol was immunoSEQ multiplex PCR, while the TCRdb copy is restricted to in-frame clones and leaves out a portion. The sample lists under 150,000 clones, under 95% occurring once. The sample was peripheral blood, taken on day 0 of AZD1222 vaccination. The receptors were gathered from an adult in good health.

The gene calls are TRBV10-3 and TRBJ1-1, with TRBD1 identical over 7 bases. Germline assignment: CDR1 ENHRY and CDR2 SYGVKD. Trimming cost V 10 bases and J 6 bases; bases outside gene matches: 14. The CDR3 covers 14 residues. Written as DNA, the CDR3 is TGTGCCACCCTTCCGGGACAGTCGGCTCCTGAAGCTTTCTTT. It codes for CATLPGQSAPEAFF.

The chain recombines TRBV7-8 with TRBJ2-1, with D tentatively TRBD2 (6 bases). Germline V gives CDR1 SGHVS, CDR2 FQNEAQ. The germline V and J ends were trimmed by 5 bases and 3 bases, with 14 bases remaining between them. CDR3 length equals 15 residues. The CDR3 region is CASSPRGWNYNEQFF. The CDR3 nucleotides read TGTGCCAGCAGCCCCCGGGGGTGGAACTACAATGAGCAGTTCTTC.

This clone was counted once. This chain's CDR3 is CASRGQDSYEQYF. The CDR3 DNA sequence: TGTGCCAGCAGAGGACAGGACTCCTACGAGCAGTACTTC. This chain connects TRBV28 to TRBJ2-7, with TRBD1 matching over 7 bases. Germline V gives CDR1 MDHEN, CDR2 SYDVKM. This CDR3 contains 13 residues. The V segment lost 6 bases and the J segment 0 bases; nucleotides outside the gene matches: 2.

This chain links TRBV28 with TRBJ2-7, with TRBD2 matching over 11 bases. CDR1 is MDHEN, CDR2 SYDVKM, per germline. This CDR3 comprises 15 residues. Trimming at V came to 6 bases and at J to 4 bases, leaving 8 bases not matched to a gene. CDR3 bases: TGTGCCAGCAGCTACCCTAGCGGGGGGTTGTACGAGCAGTACTTC. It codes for CASSYPSGGLYEQYF.

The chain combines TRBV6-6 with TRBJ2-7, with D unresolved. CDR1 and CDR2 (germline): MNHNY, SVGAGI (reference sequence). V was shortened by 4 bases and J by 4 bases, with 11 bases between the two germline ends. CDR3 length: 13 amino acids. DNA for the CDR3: TGTGCCAGCAGTTCCCAAGTTACATACGAGCAGTACTTC. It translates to CASSSQVTYEQYF.

CDR3 nucleotide sequence: TGCAGTGCTAGAGATAGGGGTGAAGCTTTCTTT. It translates to CSARDRGEAFF. The J gene is TRBJ1-1, the V gene TRBV20-1; D is possibly TRBD1 (5 bases). The CDR3 spans 11 residues. V was pared by 0 bases and J by 7 bases, with 6 bases between. The V gene's germline CDR1 is DFQATT and CDR2 SNEGSKA (reference sequence).

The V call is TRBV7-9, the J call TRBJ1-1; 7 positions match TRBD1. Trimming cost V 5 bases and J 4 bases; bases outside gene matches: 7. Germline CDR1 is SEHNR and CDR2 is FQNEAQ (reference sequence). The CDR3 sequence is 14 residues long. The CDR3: CASSLDRVVTEAFF. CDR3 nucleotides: TGTGCCAGCAGCCTCGACAGGGTTGTCACTGAAGCTTTCTTT.

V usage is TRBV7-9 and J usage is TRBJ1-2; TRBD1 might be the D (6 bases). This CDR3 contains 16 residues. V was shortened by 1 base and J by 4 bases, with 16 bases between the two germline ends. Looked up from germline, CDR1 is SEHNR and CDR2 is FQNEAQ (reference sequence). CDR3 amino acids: CASSLGSEGGPYGYTF. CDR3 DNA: TGTGCCAGCAGCTTAGGATCGGAGGGGGGGCCCTATGGCTACACCTTC. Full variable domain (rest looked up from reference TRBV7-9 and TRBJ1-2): DTGVSQNPRHKITKRGQNVTFRCDPISEHNRLYWYRQTLGQGPEFLTYFQNEAQLEKSRLLSDRFSAERPKGSFSTLEIQRTEQGDSAMYLCASSLGSEGGPYGYTFGSGTRLTVV.

In DNA form, the CDR3 reads TGTGCCAGCAGCTCTAACTCCGTAGGGCGTTCACCCCTCCACTTT. It is translated as CASSSNSVGRSPLHF. This chain connects TRBV13 to TRBJ1-6; unclear D gene. CDR3 size: 15 residues. The germline V gene encodes CDR1 PRHDT and CDR2 FYEKMQ (reference sequence). V was trimmed by 4 bases and J by 9 bases, leaving 16 bases between them.

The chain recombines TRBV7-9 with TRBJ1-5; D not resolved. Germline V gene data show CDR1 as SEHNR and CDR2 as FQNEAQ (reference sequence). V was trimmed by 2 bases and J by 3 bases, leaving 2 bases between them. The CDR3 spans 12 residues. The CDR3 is CASSLNNQPQHF. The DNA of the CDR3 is TGTGCCAGCAGCTTAAACAATCAGCCCCAGCATTTT.

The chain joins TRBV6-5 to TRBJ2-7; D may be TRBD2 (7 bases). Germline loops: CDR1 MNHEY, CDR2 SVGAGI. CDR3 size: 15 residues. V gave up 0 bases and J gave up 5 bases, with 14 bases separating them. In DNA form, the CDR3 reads TGTGCCAGCAGTTACTCGGGGGGGCGCTTCGACGAGCAGTACTTC. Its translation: CASSYSGGRFDEQYF.

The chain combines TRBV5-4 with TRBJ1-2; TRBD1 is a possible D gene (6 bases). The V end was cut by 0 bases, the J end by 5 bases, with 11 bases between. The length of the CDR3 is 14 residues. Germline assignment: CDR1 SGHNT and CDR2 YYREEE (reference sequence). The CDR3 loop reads CASSLAGQRYGYTF. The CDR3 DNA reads TGTGCCAGCAGCTTGGCCGGACAGCGGTATGGCTACACCTTC.

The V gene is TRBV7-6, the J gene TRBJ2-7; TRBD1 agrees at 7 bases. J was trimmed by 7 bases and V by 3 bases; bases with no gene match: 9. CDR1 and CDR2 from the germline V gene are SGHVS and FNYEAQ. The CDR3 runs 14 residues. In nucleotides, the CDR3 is TGTGCCAGCAGCTTGAGACAGGGAACGGGAGAGCAGTACTTC. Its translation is CASSLRQGTGEQYF.

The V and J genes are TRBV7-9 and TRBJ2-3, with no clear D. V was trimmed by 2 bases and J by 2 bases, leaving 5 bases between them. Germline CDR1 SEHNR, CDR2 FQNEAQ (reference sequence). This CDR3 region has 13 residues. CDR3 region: CASSLLVTDTQYF. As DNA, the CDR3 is TGTGCCAGCAGCTTACTAGTCACAGATACGCAGTATTTT.

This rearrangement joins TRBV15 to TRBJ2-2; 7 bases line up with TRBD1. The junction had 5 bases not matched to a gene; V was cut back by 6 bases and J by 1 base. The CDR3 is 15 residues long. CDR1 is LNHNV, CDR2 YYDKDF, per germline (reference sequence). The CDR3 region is CATSTRQGNTGELFF. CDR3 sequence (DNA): TGTGCCACCAGTACGAGACAGGGGAACACCGGGGAGCTGTTTTTT. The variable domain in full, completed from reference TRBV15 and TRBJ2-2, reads DAMVIQNPRYQVTQFGKPVTLSCSQTLNHNVMYWYQQKSSQAPKLLFHYYDKDFNNEADTPDNFQSRRPNTSFCFLDIRSPGLGDTAMYLCATSTRQGNTGELFFGEGSRLTVL.

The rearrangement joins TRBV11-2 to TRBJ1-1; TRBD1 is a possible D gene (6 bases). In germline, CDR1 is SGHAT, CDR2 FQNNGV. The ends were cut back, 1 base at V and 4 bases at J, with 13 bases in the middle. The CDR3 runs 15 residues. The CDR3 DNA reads TGTGCCAGCAGCTTAGCCCGGGGGCAGGGCACTGAAGCTTTCTTT. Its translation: CASSLARGQGTEAFF.

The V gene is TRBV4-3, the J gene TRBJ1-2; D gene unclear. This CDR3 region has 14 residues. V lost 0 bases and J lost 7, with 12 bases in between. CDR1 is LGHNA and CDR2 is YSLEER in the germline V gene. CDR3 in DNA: TGCGCCAGCAGCCAAGAAGTAGGAGGGATTGGCTACACCTTC. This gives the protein CASSQEVGGIGYTF.

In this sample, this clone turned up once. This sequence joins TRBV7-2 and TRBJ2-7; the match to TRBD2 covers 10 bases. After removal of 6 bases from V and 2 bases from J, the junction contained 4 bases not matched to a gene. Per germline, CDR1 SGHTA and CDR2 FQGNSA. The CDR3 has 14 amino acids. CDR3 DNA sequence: TGTGCCAGCAGACGGACTAGCGGAACCTACGAGCAGTACTTC. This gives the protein CASRRTSGTYEQYF.

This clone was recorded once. The CDR3 DNA reads as TGTGCCAGCAGTTCCTTCCTACGAGAGACCCAGTACTTC. Its protein is CASSSFLRETQYF. The genes are TRBV27 and TRBJ2-5, with D unclear. This CDR3 has 13 amino acids. V was pared by 4 bases and J by 4 bases, with 10 bases between. Per the germline V gene, CDR1 is MNHEY and CDR2 is SMNVEV (reference sequence).

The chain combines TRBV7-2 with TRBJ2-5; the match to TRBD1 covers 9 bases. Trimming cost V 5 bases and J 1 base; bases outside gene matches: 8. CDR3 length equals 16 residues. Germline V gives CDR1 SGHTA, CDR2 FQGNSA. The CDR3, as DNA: TGTGCCAGCAGCGAATGGGGACAGGGACGCCAAGAGACCCAGTACTTC. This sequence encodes CASSEWGQGRQETQYF.

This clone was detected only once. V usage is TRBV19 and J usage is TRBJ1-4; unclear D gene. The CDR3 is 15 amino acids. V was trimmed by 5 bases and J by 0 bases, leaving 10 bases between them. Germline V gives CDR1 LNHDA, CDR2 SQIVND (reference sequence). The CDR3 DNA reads TGTGCCAGTAGTCCTCGCCGCGCAACTAATGAAAAACTGTTTTTT. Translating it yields CASSPRRATNEKLFF.